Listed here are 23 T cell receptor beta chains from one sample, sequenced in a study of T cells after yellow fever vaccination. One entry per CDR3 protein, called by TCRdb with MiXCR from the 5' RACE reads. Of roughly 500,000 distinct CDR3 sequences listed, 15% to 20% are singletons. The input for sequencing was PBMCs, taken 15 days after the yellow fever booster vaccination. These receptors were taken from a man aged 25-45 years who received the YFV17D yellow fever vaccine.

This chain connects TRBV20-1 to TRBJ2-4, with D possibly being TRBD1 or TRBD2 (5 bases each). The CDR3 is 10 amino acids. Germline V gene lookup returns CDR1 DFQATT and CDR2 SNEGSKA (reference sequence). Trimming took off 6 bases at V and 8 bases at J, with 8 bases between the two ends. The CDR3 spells CSAGADIQYF. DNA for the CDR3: TGCAGTGCCGGGGCCGACATTCAGTACTTC.

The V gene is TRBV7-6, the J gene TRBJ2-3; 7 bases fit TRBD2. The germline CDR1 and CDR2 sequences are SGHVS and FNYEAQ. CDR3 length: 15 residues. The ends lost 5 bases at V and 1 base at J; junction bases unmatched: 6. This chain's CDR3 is CASSRAGSGTDTQYF. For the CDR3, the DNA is TGTGCCAGCAGCAGAGCGGGATCCGGCACAGATACGCAGTATTTT. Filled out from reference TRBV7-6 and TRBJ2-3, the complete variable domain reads GAGVSQSPRYKVTKRGQDVALRCDPISGHVSLYWYRQALGQGPEFLTYFNYEAQQDKSGLPNDRFSAERPEGSISTLTIQRTEQRDSAMYRCASSRAGSGTDTQYFGPGTRLTVL.

CDR3 in amino acids: CASSRGQGVGTEAFF. CDR3 sequence (DNA): TGCGCCAGCAGCAGAGGACAGGGGGTGGGCACTGAAGCTTTCTTT. The rearrangement joins TRBV5-1 to TRBJ1-1, with 10 bases matching TRBD1. The V gene end was trimmed by 4 bases and the J gene end by 4 bases; junction bases not matched to a gene: 7. CDR3 length: 15 residues. Germline CDR1 SGHRS, CDR2 YFSETQ. Together with reference TRBV5-1 and TRBJ1-1, the CDR3 gives the full variable domain: KAGVTQTPRYLIKTRGQQVTLSCSPISGHRSVSWYQQTPGQGLQFLFEYFSETQRNKGNFPGRFSGRQFSNSRSEMNVSTLELGDSALYLCASSRGQGVGTEAFFGQGTRLTVV.

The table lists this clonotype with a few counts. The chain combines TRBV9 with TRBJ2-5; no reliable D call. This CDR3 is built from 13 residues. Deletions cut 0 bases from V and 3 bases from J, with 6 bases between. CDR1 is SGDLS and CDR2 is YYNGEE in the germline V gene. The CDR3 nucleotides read TGTGCCAGCAGCGTAGACCGGGAAGAGACCCAGTACTTC. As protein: CASSVDREETQYF.

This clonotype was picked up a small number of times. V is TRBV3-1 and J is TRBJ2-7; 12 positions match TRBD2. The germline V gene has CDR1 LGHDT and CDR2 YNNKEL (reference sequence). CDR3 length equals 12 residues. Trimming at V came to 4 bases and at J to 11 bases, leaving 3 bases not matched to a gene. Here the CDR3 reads CASSPRTSGKYF. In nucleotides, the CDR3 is TGTGCCAGCAGCCCACGGACTAGCGGGAAGTACTTC.

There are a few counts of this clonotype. CDR3 coding DNA: TGTGCCAGTAGTGTCATAGACGGAGTTCGGCCCCAGCATTTT. This codes for CASSVIDGVRPQHF. The chain combines TRBV19 with TRBJ1-5; D is unresolved. With 5 bases removed from V and 9 bases from J, the gap between germline ends came to 17 bases. The germline V gene has CDR1 LNHDA and CDR2 SQIVND (reference sequence). The CDR3 extends over 14 amino acids.

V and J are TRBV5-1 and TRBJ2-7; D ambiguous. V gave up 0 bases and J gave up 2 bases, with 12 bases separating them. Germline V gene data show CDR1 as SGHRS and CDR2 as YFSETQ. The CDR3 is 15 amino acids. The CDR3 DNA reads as TGCGCCAGCAGCTTGGGTGTTCAGATCCCCTACGAGCAGTACTTC. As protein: CASSLGVQIPYEQYF.

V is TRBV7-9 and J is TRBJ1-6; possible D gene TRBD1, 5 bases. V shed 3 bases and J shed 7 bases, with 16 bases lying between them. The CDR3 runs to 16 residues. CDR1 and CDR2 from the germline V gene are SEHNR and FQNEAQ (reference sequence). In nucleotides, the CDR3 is TGTGCCAGCAGCTTGTATGCGGGACGTAAAAATTCACCCCTCCACTTT. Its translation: CASSLYAGRKNSPLHF.

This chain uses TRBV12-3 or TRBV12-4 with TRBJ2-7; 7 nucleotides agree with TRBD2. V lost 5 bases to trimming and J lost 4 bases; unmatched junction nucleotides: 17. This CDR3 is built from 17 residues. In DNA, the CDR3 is TGTGCCAGCAGTAGGCAAATAACGCAAACGGGAGGATACGAGCAGTACTTC. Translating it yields CASSRQITQTGGYEQYF.

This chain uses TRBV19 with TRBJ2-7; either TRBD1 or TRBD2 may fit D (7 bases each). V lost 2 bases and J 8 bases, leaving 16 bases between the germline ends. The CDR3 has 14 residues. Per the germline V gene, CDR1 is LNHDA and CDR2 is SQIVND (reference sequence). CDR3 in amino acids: CASSIQGGSDKQYF. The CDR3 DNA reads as TGTGCCAGTAGTATACAGGGGGGGTCGGACAAGCAGTACTTC.

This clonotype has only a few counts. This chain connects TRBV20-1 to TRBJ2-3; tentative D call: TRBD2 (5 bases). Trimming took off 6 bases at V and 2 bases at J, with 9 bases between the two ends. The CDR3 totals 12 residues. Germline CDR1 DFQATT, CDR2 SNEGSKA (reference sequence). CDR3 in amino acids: CSAVLDTDTQYF. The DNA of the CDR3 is TGCAGTGCAGTACTAGACACAGATACGCAGTATTTT.

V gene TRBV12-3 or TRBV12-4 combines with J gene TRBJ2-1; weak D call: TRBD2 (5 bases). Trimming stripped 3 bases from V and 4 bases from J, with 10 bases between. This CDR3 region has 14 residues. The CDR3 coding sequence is TGTGCCAGCAGTTTTGACGGGAAGTACAATGAGCAGTTCTTC. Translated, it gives CASSFDGKYNEQFF.

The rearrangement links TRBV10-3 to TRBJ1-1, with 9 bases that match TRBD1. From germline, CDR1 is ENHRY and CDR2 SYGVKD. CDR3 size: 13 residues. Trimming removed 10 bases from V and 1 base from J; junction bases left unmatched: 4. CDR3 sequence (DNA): TGTGCCACCCTGACAGGGGGGAACACTGAAGCTTTCTTT. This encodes CATLTGGNTEAFF.

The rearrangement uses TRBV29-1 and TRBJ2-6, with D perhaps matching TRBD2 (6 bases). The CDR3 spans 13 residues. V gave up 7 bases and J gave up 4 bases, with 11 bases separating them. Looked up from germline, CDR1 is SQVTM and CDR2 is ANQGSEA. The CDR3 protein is CSALGRGANVLTF. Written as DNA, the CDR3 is TGCAGCGCACTGGGGAGGGGGGCCAACGTCCTGACTTTC.

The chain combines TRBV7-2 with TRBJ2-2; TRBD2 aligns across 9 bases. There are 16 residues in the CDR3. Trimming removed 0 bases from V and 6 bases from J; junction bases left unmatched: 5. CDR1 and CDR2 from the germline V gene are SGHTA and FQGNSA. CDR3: CASSLAGGRAAGELFF. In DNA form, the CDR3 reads TGTGCCAGCAGCTTAGCGGGCGGGAGGGCCGCCGGGGAGCTGTTTTTT.

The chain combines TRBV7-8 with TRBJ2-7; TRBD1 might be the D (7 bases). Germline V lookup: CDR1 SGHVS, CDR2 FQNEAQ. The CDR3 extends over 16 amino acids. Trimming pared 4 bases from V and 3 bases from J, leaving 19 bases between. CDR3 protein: CASSYQTGRYGYEQYF. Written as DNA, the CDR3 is TGTGCCAGCAGCTATCAGACAGGGAGGTATGGCTACGAGCAGTACTTC.

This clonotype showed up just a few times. The CDR3 sequence: CASSSGREQYF. The CDR3 nucleotides are TGTGCCAGCAGTTCGGGGAGGGAGCAGTACTTC. The chain recombines TRBV6-5 with TRBJ2-7, with D maybe TRBD2 (6 bases). CDR1 is MNHEY, CDR2 SVGAGI, per germline. V was trimmed by 4 bases and J by 7 bases, leaving 8 bases between them. The CDR3 has 11 residues.

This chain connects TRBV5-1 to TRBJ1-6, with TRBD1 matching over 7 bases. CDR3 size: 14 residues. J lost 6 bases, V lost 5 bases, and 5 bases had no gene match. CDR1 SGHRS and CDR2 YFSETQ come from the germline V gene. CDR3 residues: CASRDGTVNSPLHF. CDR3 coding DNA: TGCGCCAGCAGAGACGGGACAGTTAATTCACCCCTCCACTTT.

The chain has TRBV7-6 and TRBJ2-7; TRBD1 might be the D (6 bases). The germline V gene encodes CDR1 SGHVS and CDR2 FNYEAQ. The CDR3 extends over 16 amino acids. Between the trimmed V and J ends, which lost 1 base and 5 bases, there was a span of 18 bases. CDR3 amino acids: CASSLVQGALPDEQYF. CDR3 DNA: TGTGCCAGCAGCTTAGTACAGGGCGCACTCCCCGACGAGCAGTACTTC.

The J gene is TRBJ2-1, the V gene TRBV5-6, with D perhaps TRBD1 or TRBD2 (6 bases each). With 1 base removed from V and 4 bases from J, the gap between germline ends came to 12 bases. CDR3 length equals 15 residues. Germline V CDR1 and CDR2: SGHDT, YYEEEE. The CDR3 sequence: CASSLFAGTYNEQFF. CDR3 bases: TGTGCCAGCAGCTTGTTTGCGGGGACATACAATGAGCAGTTCTTC.

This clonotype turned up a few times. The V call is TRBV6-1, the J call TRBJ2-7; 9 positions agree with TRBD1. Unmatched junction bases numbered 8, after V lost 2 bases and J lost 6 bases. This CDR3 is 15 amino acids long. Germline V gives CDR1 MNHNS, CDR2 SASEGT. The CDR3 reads CASSEPGQGRLEQYF. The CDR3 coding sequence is TGTGCCAGCAGTGAACCGGGACAGGGAAGGCTCGAGCAGTACTTC.

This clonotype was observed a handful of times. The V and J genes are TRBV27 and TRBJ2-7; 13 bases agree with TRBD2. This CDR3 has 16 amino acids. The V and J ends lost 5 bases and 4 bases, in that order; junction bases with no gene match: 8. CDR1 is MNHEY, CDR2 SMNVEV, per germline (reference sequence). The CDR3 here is CASSPGTSGTSYEQYF. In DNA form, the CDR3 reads TGTGCCAGCAGTCCCGGGACTAGCGGGACCTCTTACGAGCAGTACTTC.

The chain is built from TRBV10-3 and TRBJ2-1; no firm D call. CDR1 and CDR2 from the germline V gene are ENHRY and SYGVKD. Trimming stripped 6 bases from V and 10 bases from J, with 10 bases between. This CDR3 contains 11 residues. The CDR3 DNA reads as TGTGCCATCAGCCCAGCCGAAGAGCAGTTCTTC. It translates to CAISPAEEQFF.